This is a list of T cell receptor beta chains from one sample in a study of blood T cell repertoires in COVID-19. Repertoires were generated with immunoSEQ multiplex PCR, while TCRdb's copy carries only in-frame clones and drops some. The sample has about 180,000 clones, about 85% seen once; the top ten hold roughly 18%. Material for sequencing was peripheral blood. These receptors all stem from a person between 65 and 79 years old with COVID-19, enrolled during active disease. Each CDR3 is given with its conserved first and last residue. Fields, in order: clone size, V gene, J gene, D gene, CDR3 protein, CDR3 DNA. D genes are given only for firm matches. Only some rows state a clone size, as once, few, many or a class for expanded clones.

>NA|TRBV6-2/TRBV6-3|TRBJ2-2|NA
CASSLIQGSTGELFF
TGTGCCAGCAGTTTAATACAGGGAAGCACCGGGGAGCTGTTTTTT
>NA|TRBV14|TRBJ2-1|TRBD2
CASSPLGRAVNEQFF
TGTGCCAGCAGCCCGTTGGGGAGGGCCGTAAATGAGCAGTTCTTC
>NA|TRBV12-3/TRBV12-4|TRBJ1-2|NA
CASSLGGRVIYTF
TGTGCCAGCAGTTTAGGCGGCAGAGTCATCTACACCTTC
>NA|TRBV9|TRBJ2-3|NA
CASSVGATDTQYF
TGTGCCAGCAGCGTAGGGGCCACAGATACGCAGTATTTT
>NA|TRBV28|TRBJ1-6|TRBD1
CASSLGRQGVTYNSPLHF
TGTGCCAGCAGTTTGGGTCGGCAGGGGGTCACCTATAATTCACCCCTCCACTTT
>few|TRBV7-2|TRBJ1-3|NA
CASSLGGVSSGNTIYF
TGTGCCAGCAGCTTAGGGGGGGTCTCCTCTGGAAACACCATATATTTT
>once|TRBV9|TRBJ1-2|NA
CASSDVRGGYGYTF
TGTGCCAGCAGCGACGTCAGGGGTGGCTATGGCTACACCTTC
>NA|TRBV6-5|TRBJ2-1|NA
CATTTQGYNEQFF
TGTGCCACCACCACCCAGGGTTACAATGAGCAGTTCTTC
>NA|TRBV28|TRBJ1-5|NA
CASSSPYRAGSNQPQHF
TGTGCCAGCAGTTCCCCATACAGGGCGGGTAGCAATCAGCCCCAGCATTTT
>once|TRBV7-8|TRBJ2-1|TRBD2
CASSSPRGGDYNEQFF
TGTGCCAGCAGCTCGCCACGGGGGGGCGATTACAATGAGCAGTTCTTC